Listed below are T cell receptor beta chains from one sample, sequenced in a study of molecular identifiers for immune sequencing clone quantification. Using its own MiXCR run on the PCR reads, TCRdb lists one record per CDR3 protein. The data show nearly 650,000 distinct CDR3 sequences, with 25% seen just once and 0.7% to 0.95% held by the top ten. Sequencing used naive CD8+ T cells from blood, with Jurkat cell RNA spiked in. The source is a human donor in good health. Some libraries in this study had Jurkat cell RNA spiked in. The CDR3 runs from the conserved cysteine through the conserved F or W. Each record gives: clone size, V gene, D gene, J gene, CDR3 protein, CDR3 DNA. D genes are given only for firm matches. The listing skips clone size in some rows; elsewhere it reads once, few, many or a size class.

abundance: many; v_gene: TRBV28; d_gene: TRBD2; j_gene: TRBJ2-2; CDR3aa: CASSSRTSGSELFF; CDR3nt: TGTGCCAGCAGTTCACGGACTAGCGGGAGTGAGCTGTTTTTT
abundance: few; v_gene: TRBV19; d_gene: TRBD1; j_gene: TRBJ1-5; CDR3aa: CASTRRDSTYSNQPQHF; CDR3nt: TGTGCCAGTACCAGGAGGGACAGTACTTATAGCAATCAGCCCCAGCATTTT
abundance: many; v_gene: TRBV7-9; d_gene: NA; j_gene: TRBJ1-4; CDR3aa: CASSPEGSNEKLFF; CDR3nt: TGTGCCAGCAGCCCGGAGGGGTCTAATGAAAAACTGTTTTTT
abundance: NA; v_gene: TRBV6-1; d_gene: NA; j_gene: TRBJ1-4; CDR3aa: CASSEDSQNEKLFF; CDR3nt: TGTGCCAGCAGTGAGGACAGCCAGAATGAAAAACTGTTTTTT
abundance: many; v_gene: TRBV11-3; d_gene: NA; j_gene: TRBJ2-1; CDR3aa: CASSFSYEESDEQFF; CDR3nt: TGTGCCAGCAGCTTTTCGTACGAGGAGAGCGATGAGCAGTTCTTC
abundance: many; v_gene: TRBV28; d_gene: NA; j_gene: TRBJ1-2; CDR3aa: CASENRENYGYTF; CDR3nt: TGTGCCAGCGAAAACAGGGAGAACTATGGCTACACCTTC
abundance: NA; v_gene: TRBV4-3; d_gene: NA; j_gene: TRBJ2-5; CDR3aa: CASSQETYQETQYF; CDR3nt: TGCGCCAGCAGCCAAGAAACTTATCAAGAGACCCAGTACTTC
abundance: NA; v_gene: TRBV29-1; d_gene: NA; j_gene: TRBJ2-1; CDR3aa: CSVDPRDETYNEQFF; CDR3nt: TGCAGCGTGGACCCCCGGGACGAAACCTACAATGAGCAGTTCTTC
abundance: many; v_gene: TRBV6-5; d_gene: TRBD2; j_gene: TRBJ2-2; CDR3aa: CASSSRVTSGANTGELFF; CDR3nt: TGTGCCAGCAGTTCAAGGGTGACTAGCGGCGCGAACACCGGGGAGCTGTTTTTT
abundance: few; v_gene: TRBV7-8; d_gene: NA; j_gene: TRBJ2-7; CDR3aa: CASREGSYEQYF; CDR3nt: TGTGCCAGCAGAGAGGGGTCCTACGAGCAGTACTTC
abundance: NA; v_gene: TRBV6-4; d_gene: NA; j_gene: TRBJ1-1; CDR3aa: CASTDYGIPRELSPRKIEAFF; CDR3nt: TGTGCCAGCACTGACTATGGGATCCCCCGCGAGTTGTCCCCCCGTAAGATAGAAGCTTTCTTT
abundance: NA; v_gene: TRBV11-2; d_gene: NA; j_gene: TRBJ1-1; CDR3aa: CASSGSAGVKSEAFF; CDR3nt: TGTGCCAGCAGCGGGTCGGCAGGGGTAAAGAGTGAAGCTTTCTTT
abundance: many; v_gene: TRBV7-9; d_gene: NA; j_gene: TRBJ1-1; CDR3aa: CASSLGTTLNTEAFF; CDR3nt: TGTGCCAGCAGCTTAGGAACCACCTTGAACACTGAAGCTTTCTTT
abundance: few; v_gene: TRBV21-1; d_gene: NA; j_gene: TRBJ1-4; CDR3aa: CASSSNRDITTNEKLFF; CDR3nt: TGTGCCAGCAGCAGCAATCGAGACATAACAACTAATGAAAAACTGTTTTTT
abundance: NA; v_gene: TRBV7-9; d_gene: NA; j_gene: TRBJ1-2; CDR3aa: CASSLGDPYPTQLNYGYTF; CDR3nt: TGTGCCAGCAGCTTAGGGGACCCCTATCCCACGCAACTTAACTATGGCTACACCTTC
abundance: few; v_gene: TRBV6-6; d_gene: NA; j_gene: TRBJ1-1; CDR3aa: CASGEDGSNTEAFF; CDR3nt: TGTGCCAGCGGGGAGGACGGGTCGAACACTGAAGCTTTCTTT
abundance: NA; v_gene: TRBV27; d_gene: NA; j_gene: TRBJ2-3; CDR3aa: CASSLFFGGTDTQYF; CDR3nt: TGTGCCAGCAGTTTATTTTTCGGAGGTACAGATACGCAGTATTTT